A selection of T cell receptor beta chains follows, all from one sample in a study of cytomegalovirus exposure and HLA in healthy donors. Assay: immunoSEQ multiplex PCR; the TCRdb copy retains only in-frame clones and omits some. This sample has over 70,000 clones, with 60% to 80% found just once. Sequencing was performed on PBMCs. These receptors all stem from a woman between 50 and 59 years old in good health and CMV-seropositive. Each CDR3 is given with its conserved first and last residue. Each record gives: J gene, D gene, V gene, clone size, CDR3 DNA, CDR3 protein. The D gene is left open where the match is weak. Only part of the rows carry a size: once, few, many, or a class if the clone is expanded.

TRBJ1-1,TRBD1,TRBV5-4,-,TGTGCCACTCTTCGACAGGGATCGAACACTGAAGCTTTCTTT,CATLRQGSNTEAFF
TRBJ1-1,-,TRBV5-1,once,TGCGCCAGCAGCTTGTACGGGCTAGGGGACACTGAAGCTTTCTTT,CASSLYGLGDTEAFF
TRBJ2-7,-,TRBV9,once,TGTGCCAGCAGCGTAGGAGGAATAGGTTCCTACGAGCAGTACTTC,CASSVGGIGSYEQYF
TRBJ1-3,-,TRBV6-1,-,TGTGCCAGCAGTGAACTGGGAGACATCAGGCTCCAAAGAAACACCATATATTTT,CASSELGDIRLQRNTIYF
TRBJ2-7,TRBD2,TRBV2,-,TGTGCCAGCAGTGACGGGGGACTAGGTGGTTACGAGCAGTACTTC,CASSDGGLGGYEQYF
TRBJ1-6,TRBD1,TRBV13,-,TGTGCCAGCAGCCAGGACAGGGGGTCGGATTCACCCCTCCACTTT,CASSQDRGSDSPLHF
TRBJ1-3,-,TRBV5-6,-,TGTGCCAGCAGCACCCAACAGGTAGACTCTGGAAACACCATATATTTT,CASSTQQVDSGNTIYF
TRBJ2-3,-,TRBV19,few,TGTGCCAGTAGTATCATAGCCACAGATACGCAGTATTTT,CASSIIATDTQYF
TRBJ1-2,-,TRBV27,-,TGTGCCAGCAGTTTATTAGGAGGGTCTGGCTACACCTTC,CASSLLGGSGYTF
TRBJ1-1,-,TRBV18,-,TGTGCCAGCTCACCGGGACTCCAGATGCTGAACACTGAAGCTTTCTTT,CASSPGLQMLNTEAFF
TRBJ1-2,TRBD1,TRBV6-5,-,TGTGCCAGCAGTTACTCAACAGGGGAAGGCTACACCTTC,CASSYSTGEGYTF
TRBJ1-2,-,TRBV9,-,TGTGCCAGCAGCGTAGACGGGACAAACATACTTTATGGCTACACCTTC,CASSVDGTNILYGYTF
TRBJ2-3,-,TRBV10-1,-,TGCGCCAGCAGTGAGTCATTATTCTCGGGTGTAGCCACAGATACGCAGTATTTT,CASSESLFSGVATDTQYF
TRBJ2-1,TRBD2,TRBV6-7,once,TGTGCCAGCAGTTACCCCACCCGTGTTAGCGGGGGGGTGATGGATGAGCAGTTCTTC,CASSYPTRVSGGVMDEQFF
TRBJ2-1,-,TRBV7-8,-,TGTGCAGTCAGCGGGTGGGGGGTCCAGGAGCAGTTCTTC,CAVSGWGVQEQFF
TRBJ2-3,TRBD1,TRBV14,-,TGTGCCAGCAGCCAACCCGGGACAGGGGTTCCAGATACGCAGTATTTT,CASSQPGTGVPDTQYF
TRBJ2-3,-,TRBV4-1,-,TGCGCCAGCAGCATGGACAGTGTCCGCACAGATACGCAGTATTTT,CASSMDSVRTDTQYF
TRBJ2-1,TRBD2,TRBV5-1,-,TGCGCCAGCAGCTTGGGTGGGAGGGCCGTTGATGAGCAGTTCTTC,CASSLGGRAVDEQFF
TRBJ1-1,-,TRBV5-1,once,TGCGCCAGCAGCGCGGAAGAGGGGGGGGCTCTGAACACTGAAGCTTTCTTT,CASSAEEGGALNTEAFF
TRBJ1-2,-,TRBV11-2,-,TGTGCCAGCAGCTTAGAGCCCGGAGCCGGTCGGTATGGCTACACCTTC,CASSLEPGAGRYGYTF